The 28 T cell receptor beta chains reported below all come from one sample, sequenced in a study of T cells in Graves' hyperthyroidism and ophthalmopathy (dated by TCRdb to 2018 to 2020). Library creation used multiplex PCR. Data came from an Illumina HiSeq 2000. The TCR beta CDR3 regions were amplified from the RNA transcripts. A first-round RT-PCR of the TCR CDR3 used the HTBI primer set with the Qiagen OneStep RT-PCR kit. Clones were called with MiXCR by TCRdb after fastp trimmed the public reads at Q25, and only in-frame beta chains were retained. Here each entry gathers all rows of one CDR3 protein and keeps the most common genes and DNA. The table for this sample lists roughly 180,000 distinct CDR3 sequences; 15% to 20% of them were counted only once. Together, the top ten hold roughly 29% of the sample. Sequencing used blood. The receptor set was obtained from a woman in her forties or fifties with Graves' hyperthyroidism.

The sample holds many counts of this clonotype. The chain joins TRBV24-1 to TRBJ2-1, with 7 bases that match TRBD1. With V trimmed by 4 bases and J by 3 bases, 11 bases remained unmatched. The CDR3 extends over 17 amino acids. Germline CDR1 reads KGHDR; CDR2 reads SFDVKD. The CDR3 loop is CATSDSRGSAHYNEQFF. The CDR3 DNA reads TGTGCCACCAGTGACAGCAGGGGGTCTGCCCACTACAATGAGCAGTTCTTC.

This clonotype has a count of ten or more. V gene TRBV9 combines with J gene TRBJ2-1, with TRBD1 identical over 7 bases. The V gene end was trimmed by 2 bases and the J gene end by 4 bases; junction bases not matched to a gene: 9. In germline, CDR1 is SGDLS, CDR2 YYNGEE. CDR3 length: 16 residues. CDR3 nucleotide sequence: TGTGCCAGCAGCGTCCAGGGACAGAACCGTTACAATGAGCAGTTCTTC. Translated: CASSVQGQNRYNEQFF. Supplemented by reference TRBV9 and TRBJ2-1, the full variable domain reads DSGVTQTPKHLITATGQRVTLRCSPRSGDLSVYWYQQSLDQGLQFLIQYYNGEERAKGNILERFSAQQFPDLHSELNLSSLELGDSALYFCASSVQGQNRYNEQFFGPGTRLTVL.

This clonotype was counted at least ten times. The CDR3 is CASSNQGRSLTAMNTEAFF. Here the CDR3 DNA reads TGTGCCAGCAGTAACCAAGGACGGTCCCTTACGGCCATGAACACTGAAGCTTTCTTT. The genes are TRBV6-1 and TRBJ1-1; the D is unclear. The CDR3 extends over 19 amino acids. CDR1 is MNHNS, CDR2 SASEGT, per germline. The ends were cut back, 5 bases at V and 0 bases at J, with 25 bases in the middle.

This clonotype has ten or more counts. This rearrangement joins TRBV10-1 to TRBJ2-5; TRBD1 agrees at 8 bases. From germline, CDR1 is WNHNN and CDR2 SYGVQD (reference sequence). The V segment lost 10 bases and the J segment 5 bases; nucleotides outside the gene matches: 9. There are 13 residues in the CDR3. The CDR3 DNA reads TGCGCCACCCCGACAGGGGCCAGGGAGACCCAGTACTTC. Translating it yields CATPTGARETQYF.

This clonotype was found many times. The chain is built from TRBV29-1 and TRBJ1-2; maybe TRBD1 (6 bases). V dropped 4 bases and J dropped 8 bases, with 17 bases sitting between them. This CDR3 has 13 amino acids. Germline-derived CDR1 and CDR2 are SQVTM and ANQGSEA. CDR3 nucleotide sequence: TGCAGCGTTGGAGGAGGGGGGGTAGGGGGCTACACCTTC. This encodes CSVGGGGVGGYTF.

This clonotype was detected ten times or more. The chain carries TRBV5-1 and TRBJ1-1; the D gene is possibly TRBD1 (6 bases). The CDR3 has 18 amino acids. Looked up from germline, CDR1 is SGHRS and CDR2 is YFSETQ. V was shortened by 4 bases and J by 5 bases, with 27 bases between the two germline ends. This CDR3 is CASSLSSGTLFMGTEAFF. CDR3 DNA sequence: TGCGCCAGCAGCCTCTCATCCGGGACACTCTTTATGGGGACTGAAGCTTTCTTT.

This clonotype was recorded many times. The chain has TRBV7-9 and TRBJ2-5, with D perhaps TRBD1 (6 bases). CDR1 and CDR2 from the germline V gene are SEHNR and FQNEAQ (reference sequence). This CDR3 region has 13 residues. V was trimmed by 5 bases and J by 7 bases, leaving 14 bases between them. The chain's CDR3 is CASSQQGVGTQYF. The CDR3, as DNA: TGTGCCAGCAGCCAACAGGGCGTCGGGACCCAGTACTTC.

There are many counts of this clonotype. The CDR3 loop reads CASSFFGTEFNYGYTF. CDR3 DNA sequence: TGTGCCAGCAGTTTTTTCGGGACAGAGTTTAACTATGGCTACACCTTC. The chain has TRBV28 and TRBJ1-2; 7 bases match TRBD1. The germline V gene has CDR1 MDHEN and CDR2 SYDVKM. This CDR3 has 16 amino acids. V was clipped by 3 bases and J by 1 base; unmatched bases: 8.

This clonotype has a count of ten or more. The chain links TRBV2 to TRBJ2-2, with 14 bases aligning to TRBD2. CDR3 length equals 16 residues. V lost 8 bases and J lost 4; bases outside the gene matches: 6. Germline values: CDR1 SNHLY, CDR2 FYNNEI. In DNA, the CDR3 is TGTGCCAGCGGACTAGCGGGGGGCGGCCCCACCGGGGAGCTGTTTTTT. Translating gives CASGLAGGGPTGELFF.

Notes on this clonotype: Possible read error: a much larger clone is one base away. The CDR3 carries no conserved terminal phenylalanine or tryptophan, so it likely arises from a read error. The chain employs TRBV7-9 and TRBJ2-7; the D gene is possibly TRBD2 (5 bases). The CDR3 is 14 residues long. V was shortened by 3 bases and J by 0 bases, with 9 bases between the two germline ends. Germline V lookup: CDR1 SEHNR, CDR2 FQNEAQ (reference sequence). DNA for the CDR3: TGTGCCAGCAGCTTTTCCGGGAACTCCTACGAGCAGTACCTC. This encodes CASSFSGNSYEQYL.

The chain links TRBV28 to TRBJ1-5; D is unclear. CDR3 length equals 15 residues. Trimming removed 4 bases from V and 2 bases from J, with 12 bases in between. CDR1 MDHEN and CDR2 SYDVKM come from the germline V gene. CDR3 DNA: TGTGCCAGCAGTTACGACGATGGGGGCAATCAGCCCCAGCATTTT. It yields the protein CASSYDDGGNQPQHF.

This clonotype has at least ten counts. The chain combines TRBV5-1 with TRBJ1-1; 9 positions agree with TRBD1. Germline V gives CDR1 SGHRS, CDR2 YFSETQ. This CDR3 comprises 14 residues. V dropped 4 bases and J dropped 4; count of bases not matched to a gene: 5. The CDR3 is CASSLTGGITEAFF. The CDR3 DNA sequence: TGCGCCAGCAGCCTGACAGGGGGGATCACTGAAGCTTTCTTT.

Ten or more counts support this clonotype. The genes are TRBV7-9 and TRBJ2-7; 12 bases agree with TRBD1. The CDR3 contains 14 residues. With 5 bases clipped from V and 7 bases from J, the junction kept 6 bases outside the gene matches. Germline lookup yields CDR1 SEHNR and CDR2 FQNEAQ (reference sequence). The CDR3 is CASSPRDRGLEQYF. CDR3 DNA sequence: TGTGCCAGCAGCCCCCGGGACAGGGGGCTTGAGCAGTACTTC.

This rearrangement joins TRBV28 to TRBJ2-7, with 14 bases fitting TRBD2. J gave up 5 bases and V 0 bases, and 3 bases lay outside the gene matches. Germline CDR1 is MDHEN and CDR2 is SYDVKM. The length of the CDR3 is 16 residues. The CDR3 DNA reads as TGTGCCAGCAGTTTATGGGGGACTAGCGGGGGCAACGAGCAGTACTTC. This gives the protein CASSLWGTSGGNEQYF.

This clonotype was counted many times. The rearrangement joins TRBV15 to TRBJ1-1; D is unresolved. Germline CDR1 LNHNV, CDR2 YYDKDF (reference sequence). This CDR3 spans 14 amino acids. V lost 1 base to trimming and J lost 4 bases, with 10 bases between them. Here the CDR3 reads CATSRGTGPTEAFF. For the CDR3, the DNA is TGTGCCACCAGCAGAGGAACGGGTCCCACTGAAGCTTTCTTT.

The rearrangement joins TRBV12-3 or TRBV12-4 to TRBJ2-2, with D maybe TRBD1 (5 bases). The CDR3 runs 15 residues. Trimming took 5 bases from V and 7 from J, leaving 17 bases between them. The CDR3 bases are TGTGCCAGCAGTCGCCGGGCAGGGTCTATCGGGGAGCTGTTTTTT. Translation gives CASSRRAGSIGELFF.

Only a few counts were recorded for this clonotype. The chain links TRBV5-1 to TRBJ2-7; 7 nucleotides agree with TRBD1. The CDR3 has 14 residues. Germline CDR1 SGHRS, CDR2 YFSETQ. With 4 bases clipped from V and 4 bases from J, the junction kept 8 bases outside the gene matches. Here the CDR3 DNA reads TGCGCCAGCAGCACCTCGGGACAGCGTTACGAGCAGTACTTC. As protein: CASSTSGQRYEQYF.

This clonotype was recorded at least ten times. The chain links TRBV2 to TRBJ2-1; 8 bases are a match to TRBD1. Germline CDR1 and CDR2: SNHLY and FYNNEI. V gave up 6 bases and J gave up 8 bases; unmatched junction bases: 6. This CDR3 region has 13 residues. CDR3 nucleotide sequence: TGTGCCAGCAGGGACAGGGATATGGATGAGCAGTTCTTC. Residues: CASRDRDMDEQFF.

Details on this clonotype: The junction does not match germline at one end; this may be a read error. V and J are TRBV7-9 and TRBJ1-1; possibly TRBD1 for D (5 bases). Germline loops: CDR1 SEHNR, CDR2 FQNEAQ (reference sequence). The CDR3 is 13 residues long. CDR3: CASNLGVNTEAFF. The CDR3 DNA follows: TGTGCCAGCAACTTAGGGGTAAACACTGAAGCTTTCTTT. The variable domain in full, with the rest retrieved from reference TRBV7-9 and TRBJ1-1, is DTGVSQNPRHKITKRGQNVTFRCDPISEHNRLYWYRQTLGQGPEFLTYFQNEAQLEKSRLLSDRFSAERPKGSFSTLEIQRTEQGDSAMYLCASNLGVNTEAFFGQGTRLTVV.

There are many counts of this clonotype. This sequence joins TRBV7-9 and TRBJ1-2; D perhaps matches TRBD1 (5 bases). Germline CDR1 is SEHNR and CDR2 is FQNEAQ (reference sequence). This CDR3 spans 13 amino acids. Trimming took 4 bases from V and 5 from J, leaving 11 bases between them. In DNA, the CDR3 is TGTGCCAGCAGCTCCCGGGACTTTTATGGCTACACCTTC. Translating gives CASSSRDFYGYTF. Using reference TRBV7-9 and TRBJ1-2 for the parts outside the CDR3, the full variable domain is DTGVSQNPRHKITKRGQNVTFRCDPISEHNRLYWYRQTLGQGPEFLTYFQNEAQLEKSRLLSDRFSAERPKGSFSTLEIQRTEQGDSAMYLCASSSRDFYGYTFGSGTRLTVV.

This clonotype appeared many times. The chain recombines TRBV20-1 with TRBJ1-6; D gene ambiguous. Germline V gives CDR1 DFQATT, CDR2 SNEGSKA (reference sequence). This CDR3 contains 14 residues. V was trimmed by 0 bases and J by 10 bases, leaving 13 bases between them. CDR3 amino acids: CSARDGPGGSPLHF. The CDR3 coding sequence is TGCAGTGCTAGAGATGGACCCGGCGGGTCACCCCTCCACTTT.

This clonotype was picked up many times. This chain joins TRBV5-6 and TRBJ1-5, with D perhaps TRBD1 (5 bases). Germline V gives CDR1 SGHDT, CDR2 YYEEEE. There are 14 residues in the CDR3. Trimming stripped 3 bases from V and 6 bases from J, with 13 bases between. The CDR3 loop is CASSSFGAVQPQHF. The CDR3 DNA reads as TGTGCCAGCAGCTCCTTTGGGGCCGTTCAGCCCCAGCATTTT. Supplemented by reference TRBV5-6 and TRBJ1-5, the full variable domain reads DAGVTQSPTHLIKTRGQQVTLRCSPKSGHDTVSWYQQALGQGPQFIFQYYEEEERQRGNFPDRFSGHQFPNYSSELNVNALLLGDSALYLCASSSFGAVQPQHFGDGTRLSIL.

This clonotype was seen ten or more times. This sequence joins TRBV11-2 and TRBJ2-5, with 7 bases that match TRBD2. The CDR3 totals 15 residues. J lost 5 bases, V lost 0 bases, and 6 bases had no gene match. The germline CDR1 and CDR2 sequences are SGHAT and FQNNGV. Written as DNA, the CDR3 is TGTGCCAGCAGCTTAGACGGCGGGGGTCGGGAGACCCAGTACTTC. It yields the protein CASSLDGGGRETQYF. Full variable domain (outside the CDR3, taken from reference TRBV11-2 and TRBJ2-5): EAGVAQSPRYKIIEKRQSVAFWCNPISGHATLYWYQQILGQGPKLLIQFQNNGVVDDSQLPKDRFSAERLKGVDSTLKIQPAKLEDSAVYLCASSLDGGGRETQYFGPGTRLLVL.

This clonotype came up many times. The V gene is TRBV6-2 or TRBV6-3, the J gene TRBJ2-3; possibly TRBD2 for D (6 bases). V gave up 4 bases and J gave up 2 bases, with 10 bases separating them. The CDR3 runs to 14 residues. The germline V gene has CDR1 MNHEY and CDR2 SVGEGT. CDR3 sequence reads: CASSWGLDTDTQYF. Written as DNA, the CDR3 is TGTGCCAGCAGTTGGGGACTGGACACAGATACGCAGTATTTT.

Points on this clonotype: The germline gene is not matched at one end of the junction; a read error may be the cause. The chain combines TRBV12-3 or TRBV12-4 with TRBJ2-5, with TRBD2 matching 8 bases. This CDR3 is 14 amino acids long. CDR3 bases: TGCGCCAGCAGTTTGCGGGGAGCGGGAGAGACCCAGTGCTTC. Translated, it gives CASSLRGAGETQCF.

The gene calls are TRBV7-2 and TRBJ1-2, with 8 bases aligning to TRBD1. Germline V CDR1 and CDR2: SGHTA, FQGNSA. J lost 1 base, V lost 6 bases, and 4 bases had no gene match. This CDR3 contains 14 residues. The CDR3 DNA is TGTGCCAGCAGTTTCGACAGGGGTAACTATGGCTACACCTTC. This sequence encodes CASSFDRGNYGYTF.

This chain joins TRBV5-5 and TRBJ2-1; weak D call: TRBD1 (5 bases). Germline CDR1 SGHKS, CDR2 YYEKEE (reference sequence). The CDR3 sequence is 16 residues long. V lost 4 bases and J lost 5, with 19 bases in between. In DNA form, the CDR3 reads TGTGCCAGCAGCAACAAGCGACAGTCATCAAACAATGAGCAGTTCTTC. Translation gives CASSNKRQSSNNEQFF. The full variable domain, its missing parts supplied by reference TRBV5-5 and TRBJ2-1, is DAGVTQSPTHLIKTRGQQVTLRCSPISGHKSVSWYQQVLGQGPQFIFQYYEKEERGRGNFPDRFSARQFPNYSSELNVNALLLGDSALYLCASSNKRQSSNNEQFFGPGTRLTVL.

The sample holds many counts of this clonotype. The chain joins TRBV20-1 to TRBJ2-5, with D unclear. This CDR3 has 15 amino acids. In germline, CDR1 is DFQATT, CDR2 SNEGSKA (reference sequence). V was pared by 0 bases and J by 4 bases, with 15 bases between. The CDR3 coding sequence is TGCAGTGCTAGAGATGTGGCAGACGTAGGAGAGACCCAGTACTTC. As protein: CSARDVADVGETQYF.